This TCR beta chain is from a study of cytomegalovirus exposure and HLA in healthy donors. The study, taken as a whole, reports: DRB1 showed the most TCR associations and HLA-C the fewest in a later analysis, as rates varied by HLA locus. Later analysis showed most CMV-associated TCR beta chains appearing HLA-restricted. A list of 150 to 200 TCR beta chains associated with cytomegalovirus was given.

This clone appeared a single time. What it binds is unknown. Use of 60 Vbeta and 13 Jbeta primers characterized the PCR. Clones were sequenced by immunoSEQ multiplex PCR, and TCRdb holds only the in-frame ones, with some missing. Altogether some 110,000 clones are present, roughly 83% being singletons, with the ten largest covering approximately 4.5%. V shed 3 bases and J shed 0 bases, with 13 bases lying between them. Germline-derived CDR1 and CDR2 are SGHRS and YFSETQ. The CDR3 is 15 residues long. This clonotype originated in a man aged 25-40 years in good health and CMV-seropositive. The chain joins TRBV5-1 to TRBJ2-7, with D possibly TRBD2 on 5 matching bases. The sequenced sample consisted of PBMCs. CDR3 nucleotides: TGCGCCAGCAGCTCTACCTACCGGGGCTCCTACGAGCAGTACTTC. Amino acid sequence: CASSSTYRGSYEQYF.